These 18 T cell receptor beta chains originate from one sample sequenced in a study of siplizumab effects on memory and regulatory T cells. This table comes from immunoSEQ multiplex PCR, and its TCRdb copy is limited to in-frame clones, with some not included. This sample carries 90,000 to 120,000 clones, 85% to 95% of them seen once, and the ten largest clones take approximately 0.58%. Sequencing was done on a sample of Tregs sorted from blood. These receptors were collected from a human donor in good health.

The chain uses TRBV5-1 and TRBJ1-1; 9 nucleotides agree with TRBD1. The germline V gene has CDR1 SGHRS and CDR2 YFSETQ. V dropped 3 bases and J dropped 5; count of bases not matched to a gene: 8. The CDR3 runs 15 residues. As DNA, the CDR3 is TGCGCCAGCAGCTACATACAGGGGGCTGGAACTGAAGCTTTCTTT. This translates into CASSYIQGAGTEAFF.

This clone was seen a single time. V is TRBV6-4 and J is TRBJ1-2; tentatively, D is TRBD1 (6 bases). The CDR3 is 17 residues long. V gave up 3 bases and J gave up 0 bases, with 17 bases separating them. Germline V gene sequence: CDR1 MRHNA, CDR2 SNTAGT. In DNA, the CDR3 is TGTGCCAGCAGTGATGGGGACACCAAAGGGGCTAACTATGGCTACACCTTC. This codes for CASSDGDTKGANYGYTF.

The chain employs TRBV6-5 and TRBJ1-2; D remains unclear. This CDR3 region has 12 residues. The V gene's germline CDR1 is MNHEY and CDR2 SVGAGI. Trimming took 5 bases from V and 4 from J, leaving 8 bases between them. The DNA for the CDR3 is TGTGCCAGCAGTATTAAGGGCTATGGCTACACCTTC. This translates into CASSIKGYGYTF.

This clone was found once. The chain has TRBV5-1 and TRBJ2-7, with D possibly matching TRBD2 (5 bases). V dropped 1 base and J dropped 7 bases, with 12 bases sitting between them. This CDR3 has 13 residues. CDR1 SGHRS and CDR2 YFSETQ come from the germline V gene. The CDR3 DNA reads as TGCGCCAGCAGCTTGATCCGGGGTCAAGAGCAGTACTTC. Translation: CASSLIRGQEQYF.

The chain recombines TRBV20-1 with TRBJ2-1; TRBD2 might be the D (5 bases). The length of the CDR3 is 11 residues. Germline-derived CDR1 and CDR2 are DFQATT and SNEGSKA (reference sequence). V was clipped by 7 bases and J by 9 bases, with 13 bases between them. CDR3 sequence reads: CSVALAGEQFF. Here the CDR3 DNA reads TGCAGTGTTGCGCTAGCTGGTGAGCAGTTCTTC.

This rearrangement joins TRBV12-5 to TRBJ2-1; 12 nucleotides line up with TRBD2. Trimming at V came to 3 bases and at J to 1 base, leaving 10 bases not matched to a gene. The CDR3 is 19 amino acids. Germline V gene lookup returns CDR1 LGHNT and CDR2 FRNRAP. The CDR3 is CASGLSGTSGRHSYNEQFF. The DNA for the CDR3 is TGTGCTAGTGGTTTATCCGGGACTAGCGGGCGTCATTCCTACAATGAGCAGTTCTTC. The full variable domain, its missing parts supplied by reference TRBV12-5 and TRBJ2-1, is DARVTQTPRHKVTEMGQEVTMRCQPILGHNTVFWYRQTMMQGLELLAYFRNRAPLDDSGMPKDRFSAEMPDATLATLKIQPSEPRDSAVYFCASGLSGTSGRHSYNEQFFGPGTRLTVL.

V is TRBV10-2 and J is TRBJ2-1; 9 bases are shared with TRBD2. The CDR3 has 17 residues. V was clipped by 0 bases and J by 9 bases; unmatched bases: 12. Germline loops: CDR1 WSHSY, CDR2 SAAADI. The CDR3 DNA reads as TGCGCCAGCAGTGAGTCGACCGGACTAGCGATCGGTCGTGAGCAGTTCTTC. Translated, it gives CASSESTGLAIGREQFF.

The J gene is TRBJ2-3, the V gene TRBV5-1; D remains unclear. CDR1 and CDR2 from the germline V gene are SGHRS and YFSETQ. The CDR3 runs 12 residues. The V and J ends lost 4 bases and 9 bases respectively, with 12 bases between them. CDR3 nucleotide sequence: TGCGCCAGCAGCACCGGAGATAGGACGCAGTATTTT. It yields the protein CASSTGDRTQYF. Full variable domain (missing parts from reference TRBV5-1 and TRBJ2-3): KAGVTQTPRYLIKTRGQQVTLSCSPISGHRSVSWYQQTPGQGLQFLFEYFSETQRNKGNFPGRFSGRQFSNSRSEMNVSTLELGDSALYLCASSTGDRTQYFGPGTRLTVL.

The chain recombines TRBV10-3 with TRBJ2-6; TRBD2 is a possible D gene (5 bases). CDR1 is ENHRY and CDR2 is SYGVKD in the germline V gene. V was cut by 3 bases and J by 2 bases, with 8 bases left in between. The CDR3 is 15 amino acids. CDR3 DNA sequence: TGTGCCATCAGTGAATCGAGGGCTGGGGCCAACGTCCTGACTTTC. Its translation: CAISESRAGANVLTF.

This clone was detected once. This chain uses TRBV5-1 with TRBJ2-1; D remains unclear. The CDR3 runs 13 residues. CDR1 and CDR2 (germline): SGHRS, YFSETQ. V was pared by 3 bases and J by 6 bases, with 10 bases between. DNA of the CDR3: TGCGCCAGCAGCTCTGCGAGGTCCAATGAGCAGTTCTTC. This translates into CASSSARSNEQFF.

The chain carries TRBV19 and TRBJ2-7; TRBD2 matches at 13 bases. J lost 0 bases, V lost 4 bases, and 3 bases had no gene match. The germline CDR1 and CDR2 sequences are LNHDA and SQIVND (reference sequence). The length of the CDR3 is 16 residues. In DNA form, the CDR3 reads TGTGCCAGTAGTACCCGGACTAGCGGGAGCTCCTACGAGCAGTACTTC. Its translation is CASSTRTSGSSYEQYF.

CDR3 sequence reads: CASSPGTGSGETQYF. In DNA form, the CDR3 reads TGTGCCAGCAGCCCCGGGACAGGGTCAGGAGAGACCCAGTACTTC. The rearrangement links TRBV5-4 to TRBJ2-5; TRBD1 matches at 9 bases. Germline CDR1 is SGHNT and CDR2 is YYREEE (reference sequence). The ends lost 4 bases at V and 4 bases at J; junction bases unmatched: 8. The CDR3 contains 15 residues.

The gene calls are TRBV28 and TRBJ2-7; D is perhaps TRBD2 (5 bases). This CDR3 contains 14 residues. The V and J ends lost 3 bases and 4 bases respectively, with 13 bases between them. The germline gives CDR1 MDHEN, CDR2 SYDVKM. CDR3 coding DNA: TGTGCCAGCAGTTTCGGCGGGTTAGCTTACGAGCAGTACTTC. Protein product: CASSFGGLAYEQYF.

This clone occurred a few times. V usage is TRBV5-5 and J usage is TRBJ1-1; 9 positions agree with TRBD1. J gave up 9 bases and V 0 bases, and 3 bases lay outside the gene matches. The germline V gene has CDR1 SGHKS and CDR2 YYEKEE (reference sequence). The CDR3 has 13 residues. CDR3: CASSLGGQGKAFF. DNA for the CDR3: TGTGCCAGCAGCTTGGGGGGACAGGGAAAAGCTTTCTTT.

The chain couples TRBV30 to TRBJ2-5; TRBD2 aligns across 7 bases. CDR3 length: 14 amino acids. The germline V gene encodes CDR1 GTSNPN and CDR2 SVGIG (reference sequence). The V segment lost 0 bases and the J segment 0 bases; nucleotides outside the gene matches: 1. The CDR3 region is CAWSVAGYQETQYF. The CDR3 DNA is TGTGCCTGGAGTGTAGCGGGATACCAAGAGACCCAGTACTTC.

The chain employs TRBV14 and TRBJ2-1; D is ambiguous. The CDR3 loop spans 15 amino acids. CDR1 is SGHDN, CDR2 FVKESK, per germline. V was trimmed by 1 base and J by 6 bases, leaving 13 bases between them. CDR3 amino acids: CASSQALGIGNEQFF. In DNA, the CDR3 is TGTGCCAGCAGCCAAGCTTTAGGGATTGGCAATGAGCAGTTCTTC.

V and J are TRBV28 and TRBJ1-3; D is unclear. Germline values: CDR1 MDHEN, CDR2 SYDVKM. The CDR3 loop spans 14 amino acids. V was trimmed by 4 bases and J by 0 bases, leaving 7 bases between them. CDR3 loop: CASSSRNSGNTIYF. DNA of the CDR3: TGTGCCAGCAGTTCCAGAAACTCTGGAAACACCATATATTTT.

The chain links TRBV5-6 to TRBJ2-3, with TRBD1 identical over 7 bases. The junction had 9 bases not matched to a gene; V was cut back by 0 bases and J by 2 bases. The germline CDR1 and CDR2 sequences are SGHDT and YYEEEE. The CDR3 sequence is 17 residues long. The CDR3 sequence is CASSLGWTGPITDTQYF. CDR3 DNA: TGTGCCAGCAGCTTGGGATGGACAGGCCCCATCACAGATACGCAGTATTTT. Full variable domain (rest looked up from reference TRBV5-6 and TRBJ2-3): DAGVTQSPTHLIKTRGQQVTLRCSPKSGHDTVSWYQQALGQGPQFIFQYYEEEERQRGNFPDRFSGHQFPNYSSELNVNALLLGDSALYLCASSLGWTGPITDTQYFGPGTRLTVL.